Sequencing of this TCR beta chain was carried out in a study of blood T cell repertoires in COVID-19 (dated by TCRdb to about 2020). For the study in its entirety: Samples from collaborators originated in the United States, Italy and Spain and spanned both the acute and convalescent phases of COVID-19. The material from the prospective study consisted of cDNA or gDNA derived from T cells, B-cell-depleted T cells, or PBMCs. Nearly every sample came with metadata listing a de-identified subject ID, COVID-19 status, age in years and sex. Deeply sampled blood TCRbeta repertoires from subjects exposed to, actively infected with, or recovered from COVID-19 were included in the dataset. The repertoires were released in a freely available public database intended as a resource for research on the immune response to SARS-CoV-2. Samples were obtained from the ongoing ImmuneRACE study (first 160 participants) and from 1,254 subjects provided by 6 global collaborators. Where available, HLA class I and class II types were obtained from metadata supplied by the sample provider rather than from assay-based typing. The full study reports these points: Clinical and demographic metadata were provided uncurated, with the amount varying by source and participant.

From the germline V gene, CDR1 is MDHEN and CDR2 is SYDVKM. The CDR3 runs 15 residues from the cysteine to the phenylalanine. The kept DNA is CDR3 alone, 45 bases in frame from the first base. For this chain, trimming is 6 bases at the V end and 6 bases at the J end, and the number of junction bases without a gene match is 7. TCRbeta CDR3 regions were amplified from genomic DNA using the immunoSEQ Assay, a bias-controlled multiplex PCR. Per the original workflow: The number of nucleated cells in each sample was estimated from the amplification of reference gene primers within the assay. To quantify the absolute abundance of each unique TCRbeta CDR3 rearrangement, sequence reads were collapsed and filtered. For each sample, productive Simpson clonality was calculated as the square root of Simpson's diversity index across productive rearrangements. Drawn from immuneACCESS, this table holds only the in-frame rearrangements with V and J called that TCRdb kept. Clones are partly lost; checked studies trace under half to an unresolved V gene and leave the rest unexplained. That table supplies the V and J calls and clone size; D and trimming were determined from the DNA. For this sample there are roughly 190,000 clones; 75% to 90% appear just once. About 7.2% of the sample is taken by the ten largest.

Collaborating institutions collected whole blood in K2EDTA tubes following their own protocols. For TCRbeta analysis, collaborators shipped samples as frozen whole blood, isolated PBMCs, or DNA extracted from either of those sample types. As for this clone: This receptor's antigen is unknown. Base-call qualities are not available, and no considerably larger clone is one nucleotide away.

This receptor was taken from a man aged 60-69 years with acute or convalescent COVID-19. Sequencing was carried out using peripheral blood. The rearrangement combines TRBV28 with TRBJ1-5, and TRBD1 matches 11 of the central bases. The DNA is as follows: TGTGCCAGCAGACCCCGGACAGGGGGCGTTCAGCCCCAGCATTTT. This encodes CASRPRTGGVQPQHF.